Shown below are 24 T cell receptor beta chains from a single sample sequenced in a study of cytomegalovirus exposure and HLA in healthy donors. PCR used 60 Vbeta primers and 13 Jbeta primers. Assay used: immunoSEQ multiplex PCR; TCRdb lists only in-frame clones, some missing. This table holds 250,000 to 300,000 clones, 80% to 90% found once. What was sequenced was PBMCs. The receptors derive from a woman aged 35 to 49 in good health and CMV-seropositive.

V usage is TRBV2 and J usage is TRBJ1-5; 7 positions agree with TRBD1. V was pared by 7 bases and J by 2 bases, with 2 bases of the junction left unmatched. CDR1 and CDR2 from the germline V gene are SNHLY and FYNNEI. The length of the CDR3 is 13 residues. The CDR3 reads CASTGQGNQPQHF. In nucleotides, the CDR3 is TGTGCCAGCACAGGACAGGGCAATCAGCCCCAGCATTTT.

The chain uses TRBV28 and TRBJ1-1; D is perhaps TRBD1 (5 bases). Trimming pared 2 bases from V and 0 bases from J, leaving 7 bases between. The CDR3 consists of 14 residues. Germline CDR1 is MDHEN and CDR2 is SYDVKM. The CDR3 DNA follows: TGTGCCAGCAGTTTACAAGGGGTGAACACTGAAGCTTTCTTT. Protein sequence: CASSLQGVNTEAFF. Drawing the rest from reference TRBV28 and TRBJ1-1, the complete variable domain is DVKVTQSSRYLVKRTGEKVFLECVQDMDHENMFWYRQDPGLGLRLIYFSYDVKMKEKGDIPEGYSVSREKKERFSLILESASTNQTSMYLCASSLQGVNTEAFFGQGTRLTVV.

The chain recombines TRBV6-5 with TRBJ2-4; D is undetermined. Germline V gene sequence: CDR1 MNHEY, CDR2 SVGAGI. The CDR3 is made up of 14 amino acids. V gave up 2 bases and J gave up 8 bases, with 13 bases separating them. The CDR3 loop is CASSYDPRVDIQYF. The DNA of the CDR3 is TGTGCCAGCAGTTACGACCCCCGGGTCGACATTCAGTACTTC.

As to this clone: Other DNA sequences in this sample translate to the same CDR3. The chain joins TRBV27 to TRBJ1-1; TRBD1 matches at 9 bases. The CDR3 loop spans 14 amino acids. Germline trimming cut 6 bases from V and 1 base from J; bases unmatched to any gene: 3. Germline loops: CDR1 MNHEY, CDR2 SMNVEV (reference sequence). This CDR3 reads CASSPGQGNTEAFF. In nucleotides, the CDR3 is TGTGCCAGCAGCCCGGGACAGGGGAACACTGAAGCTTTCTTT.

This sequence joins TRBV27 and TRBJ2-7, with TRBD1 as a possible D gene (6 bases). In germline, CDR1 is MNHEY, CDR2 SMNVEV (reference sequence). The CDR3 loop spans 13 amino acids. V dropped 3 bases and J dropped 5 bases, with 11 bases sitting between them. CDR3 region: CASSFSRGNEQYF. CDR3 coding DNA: TGTGCCAGCAGTTTTTCCAGGGGCAACGAGCAGTACTTC.

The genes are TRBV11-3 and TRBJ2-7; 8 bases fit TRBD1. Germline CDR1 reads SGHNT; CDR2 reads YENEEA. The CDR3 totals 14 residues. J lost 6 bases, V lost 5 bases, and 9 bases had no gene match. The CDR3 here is CASSRQGQVGEQYF. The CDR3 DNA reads TGTGCCAGCAGCAGACAGGGGCAGGTGGGCGAGCAGTACTTC.

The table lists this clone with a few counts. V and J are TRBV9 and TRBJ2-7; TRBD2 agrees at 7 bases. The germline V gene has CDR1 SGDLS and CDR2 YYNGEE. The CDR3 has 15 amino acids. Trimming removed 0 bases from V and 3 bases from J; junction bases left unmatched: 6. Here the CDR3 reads CASSVDDGGGYEQYF. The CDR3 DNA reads TGTGCCAGCAGCGTAGATGACGGCGGGGGCTACGAGCAGTACTTC.

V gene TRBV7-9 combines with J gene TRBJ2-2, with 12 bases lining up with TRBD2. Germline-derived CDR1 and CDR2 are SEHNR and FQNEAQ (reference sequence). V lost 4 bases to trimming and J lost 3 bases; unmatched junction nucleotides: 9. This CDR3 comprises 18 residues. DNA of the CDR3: TGTGCCAGCAGCTACAGACTAGCGGGAGATATGGACACCGGGGAGCTGTTTTTT. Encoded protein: CASSYRLAGDMDTGELFF.

The DNA for the CDR3 is TGCAGCGTTCGGGGTCAGGATAGCTCCTACGAGCAGTACTTC. It encodes CSVRGQDSSYEQYF. The V and J genes are TRBV29-1 and TRBJ2-7; weak D call: TRBD2 (5 bases). Trimming shortened V by 5 bases and J by 0 bases, and 14 bases separated the two germline ends. The CDR3 has 14 residues. Germline V gene sequence: CDR1 SQVTM, CDR2 ANQGSEA.

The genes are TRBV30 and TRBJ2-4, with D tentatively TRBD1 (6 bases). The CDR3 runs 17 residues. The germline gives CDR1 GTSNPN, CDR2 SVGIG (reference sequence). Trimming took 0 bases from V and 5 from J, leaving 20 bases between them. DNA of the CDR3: TGTGCCTGGAGTGTACGAGCGACAGGTGCAAATCAAAACATTCAGTACTTC. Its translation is CAWSVRATGANQNIQYF. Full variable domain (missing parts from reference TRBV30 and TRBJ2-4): SQTIHQWPATLVQPVGSPLSLECTVEGTSNPNLYWYRQAAGRGLQLLFYSVGIGQISSEVPQNLSASRPQDRQFILSSKKLLLSDSGFYLCAWSVRATGANQNIQYFGAGTRLSVL.

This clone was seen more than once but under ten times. CDR3 DNA: TGTGCCAGCAGACGACCGGGACAGGGGTTTGAGCAGTACTTC. Its translation is CASRRPGQGFEQYF. The chain links TRBV27 to TRBJ2-7; 10 bases agree with TRBD1. V shed 6 bases and J 7 bases; nucleotides not matched to a gene: 9. This CDR3 is built from 14 residues. Germline V gene sequence: CDR1 MNHEY, CDR2 SMNVEV (reference sequence).

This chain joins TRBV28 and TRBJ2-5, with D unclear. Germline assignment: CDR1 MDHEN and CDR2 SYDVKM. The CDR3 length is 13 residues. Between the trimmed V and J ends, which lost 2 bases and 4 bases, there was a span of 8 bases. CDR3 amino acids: CASSLPHIETQYF. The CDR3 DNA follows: TGTGCCAGCAGTTTACCCCACATAGAGACCCAGTACTTC.

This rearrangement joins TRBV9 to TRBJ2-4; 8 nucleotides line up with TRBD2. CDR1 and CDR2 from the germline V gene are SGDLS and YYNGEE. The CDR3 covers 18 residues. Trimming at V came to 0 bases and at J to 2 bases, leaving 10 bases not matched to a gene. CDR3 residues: CASSVESGSGGTKNIQYF. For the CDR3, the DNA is TGTGCCAGCAGCGTAGAGAGCGGGAGTGGGGGAACCAAAAACATTCAGTACTTC.

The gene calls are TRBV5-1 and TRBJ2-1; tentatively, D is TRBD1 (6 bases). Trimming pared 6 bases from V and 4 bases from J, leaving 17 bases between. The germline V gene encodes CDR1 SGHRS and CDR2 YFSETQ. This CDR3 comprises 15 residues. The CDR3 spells CASTGQGLHYNEQFF. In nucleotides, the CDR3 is TGCGCCAGCACCGGGCAGGGGCTGCATTACAATGAGCAGTTCTTC.

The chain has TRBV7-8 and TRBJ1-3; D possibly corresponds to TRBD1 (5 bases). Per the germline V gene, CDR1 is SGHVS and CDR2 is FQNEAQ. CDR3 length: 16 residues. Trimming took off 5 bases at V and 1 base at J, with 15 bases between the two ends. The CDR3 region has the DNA TGTGCCAGCAGCCCCCTTCAGGGTTCTTCTGGAAACACCATATATTTT. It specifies CASSPLQGSSGNTIYF.

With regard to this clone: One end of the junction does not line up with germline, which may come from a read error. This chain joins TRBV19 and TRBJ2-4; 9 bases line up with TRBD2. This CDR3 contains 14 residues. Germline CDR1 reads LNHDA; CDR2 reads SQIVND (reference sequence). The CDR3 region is CASSIGTSENSQYF. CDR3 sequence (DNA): TGTGCCAGTAGTATAGGGACTAGCGAAAACAGTCAGTACTTC.

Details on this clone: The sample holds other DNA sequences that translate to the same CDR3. The CDR3: CASSFVQGWTEAFF. The CDR3 DNA is TGTGCCAGCAGTTTTGTGCAGGGTTGGACTGAAGCTTTCTTT. The chain has TRBV27 and TRBJ1-1; D is perhaps TRBD1 (5 bases). V was pared by 3 bases and J by 5 bases, with 13 bases between. The germline CDR1 and CDR2 sequences are MNHEY and SMNVEV (reference sequence). The CDR3 loop spans 14 amino acids.

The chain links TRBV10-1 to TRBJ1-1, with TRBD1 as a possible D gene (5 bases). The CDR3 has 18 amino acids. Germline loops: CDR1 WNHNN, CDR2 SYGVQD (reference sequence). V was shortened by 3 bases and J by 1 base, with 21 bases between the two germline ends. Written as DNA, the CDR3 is TGCGCCAGCAGTGACAGGGTAAATCGTCCCGGGCAGAACACTGAAGCTTTCTTT. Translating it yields CASSDRVNRPGQNTEAFF.

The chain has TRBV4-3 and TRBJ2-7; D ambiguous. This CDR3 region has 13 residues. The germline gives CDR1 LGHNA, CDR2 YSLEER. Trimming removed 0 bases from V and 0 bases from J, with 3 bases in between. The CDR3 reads CASSQDHSYEQYF. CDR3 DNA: TGCGCCAGCAGCCAAGATCACTCCTACGAGCAGTACTTC.

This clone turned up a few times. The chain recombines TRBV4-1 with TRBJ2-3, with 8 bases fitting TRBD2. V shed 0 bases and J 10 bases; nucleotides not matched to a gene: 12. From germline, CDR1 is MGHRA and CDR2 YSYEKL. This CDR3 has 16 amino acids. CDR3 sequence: CASSQEGGTSPIAQYF. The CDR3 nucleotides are TGCGCCAGCAGCCAAGAAGGTGGGACTAGTCCCATCGCGCAGTATTTT.

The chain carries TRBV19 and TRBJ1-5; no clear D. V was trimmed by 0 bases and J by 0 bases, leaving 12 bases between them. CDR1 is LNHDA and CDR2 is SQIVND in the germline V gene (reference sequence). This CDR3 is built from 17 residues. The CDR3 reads CASSIDRTARSNQPQHF. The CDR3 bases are TGTGCCAGTAGTATAGATAGAACAGCTCGTAGCAATCAGCCCCAGCATTTT.

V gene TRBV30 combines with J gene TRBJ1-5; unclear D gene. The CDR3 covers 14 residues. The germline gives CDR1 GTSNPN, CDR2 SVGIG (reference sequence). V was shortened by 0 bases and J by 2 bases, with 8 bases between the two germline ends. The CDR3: CAWSVNQGNQPQHF. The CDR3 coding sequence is TGTGCCTGGAGTGTAAACCAGGGCAATCAGCCCCAGCATTTT.

The CDR3 coding sequence is TGTGCCAGCAGCTTAGCGGGAGAGGTAGATACGCAGTATTTT. Its protein is CASSLAGEVDTQYF. This sequence joins TRBV7-3 and TRBJ2-3; 7 bases agree with TRBD2. V shed 2 bases and J 5 bases; nucleotides not matched to a gene: 4. The CDR3 spans 14 residues. Germline loops: CDR1 SGHTA, CDR2 FQGTGA.

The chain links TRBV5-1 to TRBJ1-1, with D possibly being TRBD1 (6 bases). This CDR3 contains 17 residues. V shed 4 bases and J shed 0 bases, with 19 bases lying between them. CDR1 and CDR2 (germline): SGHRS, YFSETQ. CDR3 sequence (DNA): TGCGCCAGCAGCCCTCTTCAGGGGACGACCATGAACACTGAAGCTTTCTTT. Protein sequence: CASSPLQGTTMNTEAFF.